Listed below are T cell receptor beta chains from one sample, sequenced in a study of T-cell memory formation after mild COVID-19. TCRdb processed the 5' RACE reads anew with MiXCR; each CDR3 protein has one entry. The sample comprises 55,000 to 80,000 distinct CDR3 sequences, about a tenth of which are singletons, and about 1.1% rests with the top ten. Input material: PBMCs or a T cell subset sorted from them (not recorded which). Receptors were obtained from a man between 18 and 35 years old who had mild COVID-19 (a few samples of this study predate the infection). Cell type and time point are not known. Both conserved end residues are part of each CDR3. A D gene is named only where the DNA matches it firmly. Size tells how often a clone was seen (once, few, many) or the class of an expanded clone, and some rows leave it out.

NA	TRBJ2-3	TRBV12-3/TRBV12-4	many	CASSTSGSTDTQYF
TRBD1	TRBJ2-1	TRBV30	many	CAWSLGTGVNEQFF
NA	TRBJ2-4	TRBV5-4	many	CASSSSWARGNIQYF
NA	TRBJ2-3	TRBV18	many	CASSPDRSTDTQYF
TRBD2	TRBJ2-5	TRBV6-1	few	CASSRLAGVIQETQYF
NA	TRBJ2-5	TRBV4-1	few	CASSRQGRQETQYF
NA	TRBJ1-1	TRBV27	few	CASSFSGNENTEAFF
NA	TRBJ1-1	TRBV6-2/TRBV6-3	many	CASSYGGNTEAFF
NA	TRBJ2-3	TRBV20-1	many	CSASGGTTDTQYF
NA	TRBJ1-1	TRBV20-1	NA	CSARAGELTEAFF
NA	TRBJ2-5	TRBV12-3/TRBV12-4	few	CASSFRQEETQYF
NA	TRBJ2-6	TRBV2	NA	CASRGDSGANVLTF
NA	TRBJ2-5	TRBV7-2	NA	CASSLVGVAGETQYF
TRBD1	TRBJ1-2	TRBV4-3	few	CASSQTGTVGYGYTF
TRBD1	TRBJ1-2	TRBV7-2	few	CASSLGGQGRGYTF
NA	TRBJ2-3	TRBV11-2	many	CASSLDVGRARADTQYF
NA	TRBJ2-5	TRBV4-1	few	CASSQTSLGPIKETQYF
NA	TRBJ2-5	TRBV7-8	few	CASSLWRGKETQYF
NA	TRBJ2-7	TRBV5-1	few	CASSLGQPAEQYF
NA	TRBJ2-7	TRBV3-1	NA	CASSPSSLSYEQYF
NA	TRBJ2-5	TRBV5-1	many	CASSLVGYETQYF
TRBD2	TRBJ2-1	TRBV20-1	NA	CSARDRGSGGPYNEQFF
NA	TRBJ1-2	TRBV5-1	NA	CASSNGLTNYGYTF
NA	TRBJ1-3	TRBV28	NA	CASSSGPLGNTIYF
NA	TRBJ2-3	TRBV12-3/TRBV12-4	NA	CASSFGGPADTQYF
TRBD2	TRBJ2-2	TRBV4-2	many	CASSPTAGGRTGELFF
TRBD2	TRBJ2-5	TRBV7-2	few	CASSLAVFWETQYF
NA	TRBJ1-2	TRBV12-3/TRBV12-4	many	CASSGVQAAGYTF
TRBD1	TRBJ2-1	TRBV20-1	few	CSAGAPLDRGRNEQFF
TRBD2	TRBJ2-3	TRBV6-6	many	CASSPPPGTSGGTDTQYF
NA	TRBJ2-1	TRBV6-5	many	CASSYSILGYNEQFF
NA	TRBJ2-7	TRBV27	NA	CASSSLVGGYHTTRQYF
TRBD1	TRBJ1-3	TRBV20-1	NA	CSARRTGIGNTIYF
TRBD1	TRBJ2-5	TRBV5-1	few	CASSLGRTGEETQYF
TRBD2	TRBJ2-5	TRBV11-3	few	CASSYGGAGRQETQYF
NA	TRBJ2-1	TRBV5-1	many	CASSLRSGYNEQFF
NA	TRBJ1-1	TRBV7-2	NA	CASSPSGVRNTEAFF
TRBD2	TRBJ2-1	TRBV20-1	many	CSARVGGDEQFF
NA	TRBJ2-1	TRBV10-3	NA	CAIGLLDEQFF
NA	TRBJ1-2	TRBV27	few	CASSLNDGQYGYTF
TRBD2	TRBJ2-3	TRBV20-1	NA	CSSSGGSTDTQYF
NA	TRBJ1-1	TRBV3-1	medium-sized	CASSWTGNTEAFF
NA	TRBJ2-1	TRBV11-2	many	CASSLDETGVNEQFF
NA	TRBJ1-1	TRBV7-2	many	CASSSGGGRASTEAFF
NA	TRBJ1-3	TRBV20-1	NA	CSARQGSSGNTIYF
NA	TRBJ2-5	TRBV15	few	CATSRAGSGRETQYF
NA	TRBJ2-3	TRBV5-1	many	CASSLVRGASTDTQYF
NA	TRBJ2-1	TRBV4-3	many	CASSPQLGSYNEQFF
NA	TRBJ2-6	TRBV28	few	CASSTPLGATGANVLTF
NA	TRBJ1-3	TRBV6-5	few	CASSQSQGSFGNTIYF